Following are 25 T cell receptor beta chains from one sample sequenced in a study of human T cells and chemical hapten exposure (dated by TCRdb to the early 2020s). The time point label here, explained by the study, means: pre-sensitization, week 0. The treatment or condition label corresponds to: therapeutic diphenylcyclopropenone sensitization with weekly scalp DPC. Total RNA was extracted from unfractionated whole blood that had been collected in Tempus Blood RNA tubes. Library preparation used RACE. The listed sequencing device is NextSeq 500. The raw public data were reprocessed by TCRdb itself: fastp quality trimming at Q25, MiXCR clonotype calling, in-frame beta chains only. Rows matching on CDR3 protein sequence are summarized as one entry with the most common DNA and genes. For this sample there are tens of thousands of distinct CDR3 sequences; around 10% appear just once. The top ten constitute 27% of the sample.

Sequencing was performed on whole blood, taken in connection with sensitization to the hapten diphenylcyclopropenone (DPC). The receptors were gathered from a man aged 45-65 years with alopecia areata. Some clones in this sample may be carry-over from other donors' samples.

The genes are TRBV7-6 and TRBJ2-7; TRBD1 agrees at 9 bases. V lost 4 bases and J lost 2; bases outside the gene matches: 6. The V gene's germline CDR1 is SGHVS and CDR2 FNYEAQ. The CDR3 runs to 15 residues. The CDR3 nucleotides read TGTGCCAGCAGCTACGGACAGGGGATCGCCTACGAGCAGTACTTC. It specifies CASSYGQGIAYEQYF.

In this sample, this clonotype turned up many times. The genes are TRBV3-1 and TRBJ2-5; 7 bases fit TRBD1. Looked up from germline, CDR1 is LGHDT and CDR2 is YNNKEL (reference sequence). CDR3 length equals 14 residues. With 4 bases clipped from V and 1 base from J, the junction kept 3 bases outside the gene matches. The CDR3 here is CASSPTGVQETQYF. Written as DNA, the CDR3 is TGTGCCAGCAGCCCCACAGGGGTCCAAGAGACCCAGTACTTC.

V usage is TRBV11-2 and J usage is TRBJ2-2; possibly TRBD1 for D (6 bases). Trimming took 4 bases from V and 1 from J, leaving 10 bases between them. Germline CDR1 is SGHAT and CDR2 is FQNNGV. This CDR3 spans 15 amino acids. The CDR3 DNA reads TGTGCCAGCAGCTCCTACAGGGTGAACACCGGGGAGCTGTTTTTT. It encodes CASSSYRVNTGELFF.

This clonotype came up a few times. The chain links TRBV5-5 to TRBJ2-7; D might be TRBD2 (5 bases). The CDR3 runs 15 residues. V lost 1 base and J lost 1, with 12 bases in between. Germline V gives CDR1 SGHKS, CDR2 YYEKEE (reference sequence). DNA for the CDR3: TGTGCCAGCAGCTTGAGGGAGTGGGCATCCTACGAGCAGTACTTC. Translating gives CASSLREWASYEQYF.

This clonotype has at least ten counts. The chain recombines TRBV13 with TRBJ2-4; D tentatively fits TRBD1 or TRBD2 (6 bases each). The germline V gene encodes CDR1 PRHDT and CDR2 FYEKMQ (reference sequence). CDR3 length: 15 residues. Trimming left V 3 bases short and J 5 bases short, with 14 bases between. CDR3 region: CASSFRGLNENIQYF. The CDR3 bases are TGTGCCAGCAGCTTTCGGGGGCTAAATGAAAACATTCAGTACTTC. Filled out from reference TRBV13 and TRBJ2-4, the complete variable domain reads AAGVIQSPRHLIKEKRETATLKCYPIPRHDTVYWYQQGPGQDPQFLISFYEKMQSDKGSIPDRFSAQQFSDYHSELNMSSLELGDSALYFCASSFRGLNENIQYFGAGTRLSVL.

This chain links TRBV29-1 with TRBJ2-3; 13 bases map to TRBD2. Germline V gene lookup returns CDR1 SQVTM and CDR2 ANQGSEA. The CDR3 sequence is 14 residues long. Unmatched junction bases numbered 2, after V lost 7 bases and J lost 1 base. CDR3 loop: CSAGLAGGTDTQYF. CDR3 coding DNA: TGCAGCGCCGGACTAGCGGGAGGCACAGATACGCAGTATTTT.

This clonotype was detected many times. The V gene is TRBV2, the J gene TRBJ2-1; possibly TRBD2 for D (6 bases). CDR1 SNHLY and CDR2 FYNNEI come from the germline V gene. The CDR3 has 13 amino acids. The germline V and J ends were trimmed by 7 bases and 11 bases, with 18 bases remaining between them. This chain's CDR3 is CASTRGYRTKQFF. CDR3 nucleotide sequence: TGTGCCAGCACCCGGGGGTACAGGACTAAGCAGTTCTTC.

The V gene is TRBV7-9, the J gene TRBJ2-7; D possibly corresponds to TRBD1 (6 bases). Germline CDR1 is SEHNR and CDR2 is FQNEAQ (reference sequence). V lost 5 bases and J 12 bases, leaving 23 bases between the germline ends. CDR3 length: 14 amino acids. The CDR3 spells CASSLTGTSDLWYF. In DNA form, the CDR3 reads TGTGCCAGCAGCCTAACCGGGACAAGCGACCTTTGGTACTTC.

This clonotype has at least ten counts. The J gene is TRBJ2-2, the V gene TRBV7-9, with 13 positions matching TRBD2. J lost 3 bases, V lost 9 bases, and 1 base had no gene match. This CDR3 has 14 residues. Germline CDR1 is SEHNR and CDR2 is FQNEAQ (reference sequence). Here the CDR3 reads CASGLAGDTGELFF. The CDR3 nucleotides read TGTGCCAGTGGACTAGCGGGAGACACCGGGGAGCTGTTTTTT. Supplemented by reference TRBV7-9 and TRBJ2-2, the full variable domain reads DTGVSQNPRHKITKRGQNVTFRCDPISEHNRLYWYRQTLGQGPEFLTYFQNEAQLEKSRLLSDRFSAERPKGSFSTLEIQRTEQGDSAMYLCASGLAGDTGELFFGEGSRLTVL.

V gene TRBV27 combines with J gene TRBJ2-5; D is possibly TRBD2 (5 bases). Germline lookup yields CDR1 MNHEY and CDR2 SMNVEV (reference sequence). The CDR3 runs 15 residues. The V and J ends lost 3 bases and 0 bases respectively, with 11 bases between them. CDR3 loop: CASSLGVTYQETQYF. CDR3 DNA sequence: TGTGCCAGCAGTTTGGGAGTTACGTACCAAGAGACCCAGTACTTC.

The V and J genes are TRBV7-2 and TRBJ2-2, with TRBD1 matching over 12 bases. With 5 bases clipped from V and 6 bases from J, the junction kept 7 bases outside the gene matches. The CDR3 contains 16 residues. CDR1 is SGHTA, CDR2 FQGNSA, per germline. In DNA, the CDR3 is TGTGCCAGCAGCCCCGGGGGACAGGGGGCGTCCGGGGAGCTGTTTTTT. It is translated as CASSPGGQGASGELFF.

This clonotype has ten or more counts. The DNA for the CDR3 is TGTGCCATCAGTGAGTCGGCTAGCGGAAACTTGGGTGAGCAGTTCTTC. Protein product: CAISESASGNLGEQFF. This chain links TRBV10-3 with TRBJ2-1; 7 bases agree with TRBD2. Germline-derived CDR1 and CDR2 are ENHRY and SYGVKD. This CDR3 has 16 amino acids. The junction had 11 bases not matched to a gene; V was cut back by 0 bases and J by 9 bases.

This clonotype was detected ten times or more. The genes are TRBV27 and TRBJ1-6; possibly TRBD1 for D (6 bases). The CDR3 covers 15 residues. Per the germline V gene, CDR1 is MNHEY and CDR2 is SMNVEV (reference sequence). V lost 2 bases and J 11 bases, leaving 16 bases between the germline ends. The CDR3 sequence is CASSLGTGRSPPLHF. DNA of the CDR3: TGTGCCAGCAGTTTAGGAACAGGGAGGAGTCCACCCCTCCACTTT.

The gene calls are TRBV3-1 and TRBJ2-4; TRBD2 matches 7 bases. The CDR3 sequence is 15 residues long. CDR1 and CDR2 (germline): LGHDT, YNNKEL (reference sequence). V trimming: 1 base; J trimming: 8 bases; junction bases outside the gene matches: 8. Here the CDR3 reads CASSQVAGVVDIQYF. Written as DNA, the CDR3 is TGTGCCAGCAGCCAAGTTGCGGGAGTGGTTGACATTCAGTACTTC.

The sample holds many counts of this clonotype. The chain is built from TRBV29-1 and TRBJ2-7; tentative D call: TRBD2 (6 bases). The length of the CDR3 is 13 residues. V dropped 3 bases and J dropped 5 bases, with 14 bases sitting between them. The germline V gene has CDR1 SQVTM and CDR2 ANQGSEA. The CDR3 spells CSVEFGGFHEQYF. Here the CDR3 DNA reads TGCAGCGTTGAGTTTGGGGGGTTCCACGAGCAGTACTTC.

There are many counts of this clonotype. This chain connects TRBV28 to TRBJ2-4; D gene ambiguous. Trimming cost V 5 bases and J 8 bases, with 7 bases left between them. The CDR3 extends over 11 amino acids. Germline lookup yields CDR1 MDHEN and CDR2 SYDVKM. CDR3 region: CASSTYDIQYF. The CDR3 DNA is TGTGCCAGCAGTACGTATGACATTCAGTACTTC.

This clonotype occurred many times. The chain has TRBV10-1 and TRBJ2-5; D may be TRBD1 or TRBD2 (5 bases each). The CDR3 length is 14 residues. In germline, CDR1 is WNHNN, CDR2 SYGVQD (reference sequence). The V end was cut by 2 bases, the J end by 5 bases, with 12 bases between. This CDR3 reads CASSEKTGGETQYF. Here the CDR3 DNA reads TGCGCCAGCAGTGAGAAAACAGGCGGGGAGACCCAGTACTTC.

This clonotype was counted many times. The chain carries TRBV5-6 and TRBJ1-2, with 9 positions matching TRBD1. This CDR3 comprises 15 residues. Per germline, CDR1 SGHDT and CDR2 YYEEEE. Trimming removed 3 bases from V and 4 bases from J; junction bases left unmatched: 7. CDR3 DNA: TGTGCCAGCAGCTCTCTATTGGGACAGGGCTATGGCTACACCTTC. Translated, it gives CASSSLLGQGYGYTF.

This clonotype was recorded a few times. This chain joins TRBV6-6 and TRBJ1-1; D is possibly TRBD1 (6 bases). Germline V gives CDR1 MNHNY, CDR2 SVGAGI (reference sequence). V was pared by 2 bases and J by 4 bases, with 17 bases between. The CDR3 totals 16 residues. Here the CDR3 reads CASSYVVRGAATEAFF. CDR3 sequence (DNA): TGTGCCAGCAGTTACGTCGTGAGGGGGGCGGCCACTGAAGCTTTCTTT.

This clonotype was picked up a small number of times. The chain combines TRBV29-1 with TRBJ2-3; either TRBD1 or TRBD2 may supply D (5 bases each). V lost 5 bases and J 6 bases, leaving 12 bases between the germline ends. Germline V gives CDR1 SQVTM, CDR2 ANQGSEA. This CDR3 spans 12 amino acids. CDR3 residues: CSVSLAGDTQYF. The CDR3 DNA sequence: TGCAGCGTTTCCCTAGCAGGGGATACGCAGTATTTT.

This clonotype showed up many times. This chain connects TRBV4-1 to TRBJ2-1, with 8 bases identical to TRBD2. The CDR3 has 16 amino acids. Germline lookup yields CDR1 MGHRA and CDR2 YSYEKL. V shed 4 bases and J 4 bases; nucleotides not matched to a gene: 9. CDR3 sequence reads: CASSPSRSGGYNEQFF. The CDR3 region has the DNA TGCGCCAGCAGCCCCTCCCGGAGCGGGGGATACAATGAGCAGTTCTTC.

This clonotype was picked up many times. This chain joins TRBV28 and TRBJ2-7; D assignment may be TRBD1 or TRBD2 (6 bases each). Germline CDR1 MDHEN, CDR2 SYDVKM. This CDR3 comprises 16 residues. The germline V and J ends were trimmed by 3 bases and 3 bases, with 18 bases remaining between them. The CDR3, as DNA: TGTGCCAGCAGTTTTCGGAAGGGGGGCGCTTACTACGAGCAGTACTTC. This encodes CASSFRKGGAYYEQYF.

This clonotype was seen many times. The J gene is TRBJ2-7, the V gene TRBV4-2; no firm D call. This CDR3 is 14 amino acids long. Trimming cost V 1 base and J 4 bases, with 11 bases left between them. The V gene's germline CDR1 is LGHNA and CDR2 YNFKEQ. This CDR3 reads CASSQAPSGYEQYF. In DNA, the CDR3 is TGTGCCAGCAGCCAAGCCCCAAGTGGGTACGAGCAGTACTTC.

The CDR3 nucleotides read TGCAGTGCTAGAAATGTCGTGGGCAAAAACATTCAGTACTTC. This codes for CSARNVVGKNIQYF. V and J are TRBV20-1 and TRBJ2-4; D call uncertain. This CDR3 is 14 amino acids long. CDR1 and CDR2 (germline): DFQATT, SNEGSKA (reference sequence). V was cut by 2 bases and J by 3 bases, with 11 bases left in between.

The sample holds many counts of this clonotype. The gene calls are TRBV7-9 and TRBJ2-2, with a tentative D call TRBD2 (6 bases). The CDR3 is made up of 15 amino acids. Germline loops: CDR1 SEHNR, CDR2 FQNEAQ (reference sequence). V shed 7 bases and J shed 0 bases, with 12 bases lying between them. The CDR3 loop is CASTLGLSNTGELFF. DNA for the CDR3: TGTGCCAGCACCTTGGGACTCTCGAACACCGGGGAGCTGTTTTTT.